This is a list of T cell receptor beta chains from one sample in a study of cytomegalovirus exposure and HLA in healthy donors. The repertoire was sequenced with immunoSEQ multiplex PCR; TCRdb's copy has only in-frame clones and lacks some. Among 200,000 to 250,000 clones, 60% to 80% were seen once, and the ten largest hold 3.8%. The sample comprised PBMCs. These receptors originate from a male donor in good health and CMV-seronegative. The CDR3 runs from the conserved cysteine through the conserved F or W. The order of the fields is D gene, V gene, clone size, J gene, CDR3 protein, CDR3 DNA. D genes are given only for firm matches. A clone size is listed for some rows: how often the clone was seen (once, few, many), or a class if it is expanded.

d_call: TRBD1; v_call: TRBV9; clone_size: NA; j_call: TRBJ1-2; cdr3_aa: CASKGAGGYGYTF; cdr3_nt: TGTGCCAGCAAAGGGGCAGGGGGATATGGCTACACCTTC
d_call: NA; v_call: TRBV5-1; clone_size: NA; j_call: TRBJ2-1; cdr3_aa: CASRAIPRTSSYNEQFF; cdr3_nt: TGCGCCAGCAGGGCTATTCCCAGGACAAGCTCCTACAATGAGCAGTTCTTC
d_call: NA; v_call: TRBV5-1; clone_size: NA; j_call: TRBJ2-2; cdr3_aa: CASRAGGRNTGELFF; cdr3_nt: TGCGCCAGCCGGGCTGGGGGGAGGAACACCGGGGAGCTGTTTTTT
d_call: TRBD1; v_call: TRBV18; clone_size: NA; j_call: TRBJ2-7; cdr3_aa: CASSHTGDGGSYEQYF; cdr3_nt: TGTGCCAGCTCTCATACAGGGGACGGTGGCTCCTACGAGCAGTACTTC
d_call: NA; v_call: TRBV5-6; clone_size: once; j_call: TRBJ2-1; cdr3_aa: CASSDRRRGFKDEQFF; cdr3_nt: TGTGCCAGCAGCGACCGCCGGCGGGGTTTTAAGGATGAGCAGTTCTTC
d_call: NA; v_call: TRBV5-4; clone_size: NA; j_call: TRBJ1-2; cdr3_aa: CASSLRREGYTF; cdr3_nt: TGTGCCAGCAGCTTGAGGAGAGAGGGCTACACCTTC
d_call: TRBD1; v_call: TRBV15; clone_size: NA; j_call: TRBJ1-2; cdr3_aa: CATSRSSTGDPYGYTF; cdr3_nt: TGTGCCACCAGCAGATCTTCGACAGGGGATCCCTATGGCTACACCTTC
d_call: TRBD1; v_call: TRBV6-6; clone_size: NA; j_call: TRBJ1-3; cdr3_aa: CASRVGQGGGNTIYF; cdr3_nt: TGTGCCAGCAGAGTCGGACAGGGGGGCGGAAACACCATATATTTT
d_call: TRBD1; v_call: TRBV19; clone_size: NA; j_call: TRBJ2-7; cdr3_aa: CASSIAQGAYEQYF; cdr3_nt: TGTGCCAGTAGTATCGCACAGGGGGCCTACGAGCAGTACTTC
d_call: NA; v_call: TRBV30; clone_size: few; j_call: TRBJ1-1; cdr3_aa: CAWSTGWNTEAFF; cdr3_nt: TGTGCCTGGAGTACAGGGTGGAACACTGAAGCTTTCTTT
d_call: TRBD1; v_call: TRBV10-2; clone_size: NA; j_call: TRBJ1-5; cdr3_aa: CASSSGTGGQPQHF; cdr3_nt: TGCGCCAGCAGCTCCGGGACAGGGGGTCAGCCCCAGCATTTT
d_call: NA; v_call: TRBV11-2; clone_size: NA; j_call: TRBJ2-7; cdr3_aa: CASSLYELTPLEQYF; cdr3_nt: TGTGCCAGCAGCTTATATGAGCTCACTCCCCTCGAGCAGTACTTC
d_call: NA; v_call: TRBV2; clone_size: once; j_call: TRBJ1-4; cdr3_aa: CASRIWGVATNEKLFF; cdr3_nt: TGTGCCAGCAGGATCTGGGGGGTTGCAACTAATGAAAAACTGTTTTTT
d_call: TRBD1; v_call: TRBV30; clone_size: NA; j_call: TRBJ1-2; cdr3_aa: CAWSAGTGGRYGYTF; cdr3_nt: TGTGCCTGGAGTGCAGGGACAGGGGGCCGGTATGGCTACACCTTC
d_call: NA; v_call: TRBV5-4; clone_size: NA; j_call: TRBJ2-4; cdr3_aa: CASSLAGGLAKNIQYF; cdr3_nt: TGTGCCAGCAGCTTGGCCGGGGGACTAGCCAAAAACATTCAGTACTTC
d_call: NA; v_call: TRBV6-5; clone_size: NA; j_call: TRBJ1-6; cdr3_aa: CASSYVGLPLHF; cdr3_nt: TGTGCCAGCAGTTACGTGGGCCTACCCCTCCACTTT
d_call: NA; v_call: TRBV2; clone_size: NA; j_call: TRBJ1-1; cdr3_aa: CASRTLTENTEAFF; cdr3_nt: TGTGCCAGCAGGACCCTGACAGAGAACACTGAAGCTTTCTTT
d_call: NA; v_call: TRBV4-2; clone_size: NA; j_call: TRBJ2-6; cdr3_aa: CASSRDSGANVLTF; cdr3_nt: TGTGCCAGCAGTAGAGACTCTGGGGCCAACGTCCTGACTTTC
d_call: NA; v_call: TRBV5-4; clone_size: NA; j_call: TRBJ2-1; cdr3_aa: CASSATGGTFNEQFF; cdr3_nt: TGTGCCAGCAGCGCTACGGGCGGGACTTTCAATGAGCAGTTCTTC
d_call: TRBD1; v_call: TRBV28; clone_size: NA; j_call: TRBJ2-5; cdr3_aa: CASSSPGTGGQETQYF; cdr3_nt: TGTGCCAGCAGCTCACCGGGGACAGGGGGCCAAGAGACCCAGTACTTC
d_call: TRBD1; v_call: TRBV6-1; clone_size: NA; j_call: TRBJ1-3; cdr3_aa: CASIKDRAGNTIYF; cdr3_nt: TGTGCCAGCATAAAAGACAGGGCTGGAAACACCATATATTTT
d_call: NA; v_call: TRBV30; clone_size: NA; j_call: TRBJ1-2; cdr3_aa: CAWKPNGYTF; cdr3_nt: TGTGCCTGGAAACCTAATGGCTACACCTTC
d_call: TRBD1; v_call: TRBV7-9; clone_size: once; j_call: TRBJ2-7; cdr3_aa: CASSSSRTGGVLTSYEQYF; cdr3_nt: TGTGCCAGCAGCTCTTCCCGGACAGGGGGAGTATTGACCTCCTACGAGCAGTACTTC
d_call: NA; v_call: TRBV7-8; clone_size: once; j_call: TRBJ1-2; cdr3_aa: CASSSPGLSGYTF; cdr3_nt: TGTGCCAGCAGCTCCCCGGGACTCTCCGGCTACACCTTC
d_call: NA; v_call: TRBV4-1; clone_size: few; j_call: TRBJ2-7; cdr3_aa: CANPPGLPHYEQYF; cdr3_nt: TGCGCCAACCCTCCGGGACTCCCTCACTACGAGCAGTACTTC
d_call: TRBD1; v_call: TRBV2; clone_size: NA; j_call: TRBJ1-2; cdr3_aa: CASRDGRTGGISGTF; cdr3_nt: TGTGCCAGCAGGGATGGTAGGACAGGGGGCATATCTGGCACCTTC
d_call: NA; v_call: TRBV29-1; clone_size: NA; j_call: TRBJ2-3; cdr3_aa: CSFETGTAADTQYF; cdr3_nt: TGCAGCTTTGAAACAGGGACCGCCGCAGATACGCAGTATTTT
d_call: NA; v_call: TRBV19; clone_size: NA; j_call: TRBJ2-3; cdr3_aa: CASSGLGAYTDTQYF; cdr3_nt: TGTGCCAGTAGTGGCCTTGGGGCTTACACAGATACGCAGTATTTT
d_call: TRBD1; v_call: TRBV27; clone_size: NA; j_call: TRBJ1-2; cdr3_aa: CASSSLQGTPYGYTF; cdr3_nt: TGTGCCAGCAGTTCATTACAGGGGACACCCTATGGCTACACCTTC
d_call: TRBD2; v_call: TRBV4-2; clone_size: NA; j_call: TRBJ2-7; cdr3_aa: CASSPRLASYEQYF; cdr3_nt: TGTGCCAGCAGCCCCCGACTAGCTTCCTACGAGCAGTACTTC
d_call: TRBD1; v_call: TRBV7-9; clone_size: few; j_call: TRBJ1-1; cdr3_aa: CASRIQGGLNTEAFF; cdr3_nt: TGTGCCAGCAGAATACAGGGGGGGCTTAACACTGAAGCTTTCTTT
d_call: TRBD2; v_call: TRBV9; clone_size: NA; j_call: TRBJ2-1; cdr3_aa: CASSFSGNSYNEQFF; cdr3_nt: TGTGCCAGCAGCTTTAGCGGGAACTCCTACAATGAGCAGTTCTTC
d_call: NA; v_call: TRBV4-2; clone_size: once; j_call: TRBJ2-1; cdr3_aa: CASSVRLVVGNEQFF; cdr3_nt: TGTGCCAGCAGCGTCCGACTAGTTGTAGGTAATGAGCAGTTCTTC
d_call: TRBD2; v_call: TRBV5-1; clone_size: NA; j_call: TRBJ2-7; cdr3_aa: CASTPIAGGGGSIYEQYF; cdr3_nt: TGCGCCAGCACCCCCATTGCCGGGGGGGGCGGGAGCATCTACGAGCAGTACTTC
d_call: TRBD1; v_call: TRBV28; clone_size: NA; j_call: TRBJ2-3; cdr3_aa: CATNRGTGTDTQYF; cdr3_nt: TGTGCCACCAACAGGGGAACGGGCACAGATACGCAGTATTTT
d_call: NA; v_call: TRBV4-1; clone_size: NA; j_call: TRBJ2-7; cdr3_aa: CASSHRGGMTYEQYF; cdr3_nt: TGCGCCAGCAGCCACCGAGGGGGTATGACCTACGAGCAGTACTTC
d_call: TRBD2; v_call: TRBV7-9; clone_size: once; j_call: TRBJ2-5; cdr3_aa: CASSKRELQETQYF; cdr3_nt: TGTGCCAGCAGCAAGCGGGAGCTACAAGAGACCCAGTACTTC
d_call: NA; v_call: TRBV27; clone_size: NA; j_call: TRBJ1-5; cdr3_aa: CASSFSPDNQPQHF; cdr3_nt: TGTGCCAGCAGTTTTTCCCCAGACAATCAGCCCCAGCATTTT
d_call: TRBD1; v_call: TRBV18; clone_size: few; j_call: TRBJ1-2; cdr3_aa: CASSPWDRPPTYGYTF; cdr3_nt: TGTGCCAGCTCACCCTGGGACAGGCCCCCCACCTATGGCTACACCTTC
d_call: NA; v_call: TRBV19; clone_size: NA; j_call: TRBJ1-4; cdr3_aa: CASKGEWSKEKLFF; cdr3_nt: TGTGCCAGTAAGGGGGAGTGGAGCAAGGAAAAACTGTTTTTT
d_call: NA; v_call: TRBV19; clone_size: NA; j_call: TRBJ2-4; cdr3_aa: CASSSLAKNIQYF; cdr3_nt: TGTGCCAGTAGTTCACTAGCCAAAAACATTCAGTACTTC
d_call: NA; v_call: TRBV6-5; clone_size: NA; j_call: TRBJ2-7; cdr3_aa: CASSYSGGGPRDEQYF; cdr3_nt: TGTGCCAGCAGTTACTCGGGGGGAGGCCCCAGGGACGAGCAGTACTTC
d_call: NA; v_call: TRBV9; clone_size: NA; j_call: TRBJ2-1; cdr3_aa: CASSVGGGTPRAFF; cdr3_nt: NA
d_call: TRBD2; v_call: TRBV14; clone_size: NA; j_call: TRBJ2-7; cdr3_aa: CASSRLSGGSSYEQYF; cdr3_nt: TGTGCCAGCAGCCGCCTTTCGGGCGGGAGCTCCTACGAGCAGTACTTC
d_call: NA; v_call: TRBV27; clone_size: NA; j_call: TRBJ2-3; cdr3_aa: CASSWSGTDTQYF; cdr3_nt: TGTGCCAGCAGTTGGAGCGGCACAGATACGCAGTATTTT
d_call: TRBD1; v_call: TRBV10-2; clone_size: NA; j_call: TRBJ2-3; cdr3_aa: CASSSGQVITDTQYF; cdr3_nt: TGCGCCAGCAGTTCGGGACAGGTGATCACAGATACGCAGTATTTT
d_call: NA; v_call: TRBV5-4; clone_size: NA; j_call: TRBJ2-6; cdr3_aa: CASSASGIVGANVLTF; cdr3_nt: TGTGCCAGCAGCGCTTCAGGGATAGTTGGGGCCAACGTCCTGACTTTC
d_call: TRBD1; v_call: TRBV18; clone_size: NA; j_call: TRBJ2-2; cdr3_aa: CASSAGTVNTGELFF; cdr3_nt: TGTGCCAGCTCAGCCGGGACAGTGAACACCGGGGAGCTGTTTTTT
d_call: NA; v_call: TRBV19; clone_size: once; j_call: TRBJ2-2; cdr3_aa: CASSKEGIGPLSPGELFF; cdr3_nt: TGTGCCAGTAGTAAGGAGGGAATCGGACCCCTTTCTCCCGGGGAGCTGTTTTTT
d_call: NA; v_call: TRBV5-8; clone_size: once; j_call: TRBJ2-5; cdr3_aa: CASSFGLDQETQYF; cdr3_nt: TGTGCCAGCAGCTTTGGCCTGGACCAAGAGACCCAGTACTTC
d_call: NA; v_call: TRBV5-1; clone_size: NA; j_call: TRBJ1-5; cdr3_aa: CASSLGAGNQPQHF; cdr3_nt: TGCGCCAGCAGCTTAGGGGCGGGCAATCAGCCCCAGCATTTT
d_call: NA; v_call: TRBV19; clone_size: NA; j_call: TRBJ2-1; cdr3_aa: CASAMAGPQFF; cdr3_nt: TGTGCCAGTGCGATGGCGGGGCCGCAGTTCTTC
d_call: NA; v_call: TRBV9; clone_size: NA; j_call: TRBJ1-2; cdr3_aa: CASSVGWQEYGYTF; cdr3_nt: TGTGCCAGCAGCGTAGGGTGGCAGGAATATGGCTACACCTTC